The 6 T cell receptor beta chains below come from one sample, sequenced in a study of beta chain features in type 1 diabetes. The sequenced template was cDNA made from the entire isolated RNA. Repertoires were generated with immunoSEQ multiplex PCR, while TCRdb's copy carries only in-frame clones and drops some. The sample carries 240,000 or so clones, 25% to 35% recorded once. The sequencing sample was made of central memory CD4+ T cells from blood. The receptors originated from a man aged 30 to 39 in good health.

This clone was detected once. The genes are TRBV28 and TRBJ2-7, with 7 bases aligning to TRBD2. Germline loops: CDR1 MDHEN, CDR2 SYDVKM. This CDR3 spans 15 amino acids. V gave up 6 bases and J gave up 2 bases; unmatched junction bases: 10. Here the CDR3 reads CASSPGGTTPYEQYF. The CDR3 DNA reads TGTGCCAGCAGCCCCGGAGGGACTACTCCCTACGAGCAGTACTTC.

This clone was recorded a few times. The rearrangement links TRBV6-1 to TRBJ1-5; 8 bases match TRBD1. The ends lost 3 bases at V and 7 bases at J; junction bases unmatched: 8. This CDR3 is built from 15 residues. Germline assignment: CDR1 MNHNS and CDR2 SASEGT. CDR3 nucleotide sequence: TGTGCCAGCAGTGAGGGGCGGCAGGGGGCCCAGCCCCAGCATTTT. Translating it yields CASSEGRQGAQPQHF.

The V and J genes are TRBV4-3 and TRBJ2-3; D is perhaps TRBD1 (5 bases). Germline loops: CDR1 LGHNA, CDR2 YSLEER. This CDR3 region has 17 residues. V lost 1 base, J lost 0 bases, and 14 bases lay in between. In DNA, the CDR3 is TGCGCCAGCAGCCAAGGTGTTACAGGAACTAGCACAGATACGCAGTATTTT. Its translation is CASSQGVTGTSTDTQYF.

On this clone: Other DNA sequences of this sample code for an identical CDR3. The chain couples TRBV6-6 to TRBJ2-7; TRBD1 matches at 10 bases. The V and J ends lost 6 bases and 2 bases, in that order; junction bases with no gene match: 7. Germline V gene data show CDR1 as MNHNY and CDR2 as SVGAGI (reference sequence). The length of the CDR3 is 15 residues. CDR3 protein: CASSPRQGAAYEQYF. CDR3 nucleotides: TGTGCCAGCAGCCCAAGACAGGGGGCTGCCTACGAGCAGTACTTC.

This clone was seen more than once but under ten times. The rearrangement uses TRBV29-1 and TRBJ2-7; 8 bases are shared with TRBD2. J was trimmed by 3 bases and V by 7 bases; bases with no gene match: 5. This CDR3 comprises 12 residues. Germline V gene lookup returns CDR1 SQVTM and CDR2 ANQGSEA. DNA for the CDR3: TGCAGCGGCCTAACTAGCGGCTACGAGCAGTACTTC. It codes for CSGLTSGYEQYF.

This clone was observed a few times. Other DNA sequences of this sample code for an identical CDR3. The genes are TRBV6-5 and TRBJ1-6; D remains unclear. CDR3 length equals 14 residues. Germline lookup yields CDR1 MNHEY and CDR2 SVGAGI. Trimming shortened V by 0 bases and J by 7 bases, and 7 bases separated the two germline ends. DNA of the CDR3: TGTGCCAGCAGTTACTCGCCAGTCAATTCACCCCTCCACTTT. Amino acid sequence: CASSYSPVNSPLHF.